This T cell receptor (beta chain) emerged from a study of T-cell reconstitution after alpha-beta-depleted transplantation in children. This clonotype was seen only a few times. The CDR3 consists of 12 residues. CDR1 is LGHNA and CDR2 is YNFKEQ in the germline V gene. V lost 3 bases to trimming and J lost 0 bases, with 3 bases between them. This sample's TCRbeta library carried unique molecular identifier barcodes. Using its own MiXCR run on the PCR reads, TCRdb lists one record per CDR3 protein. The repertoire has some 530,000 distinct CDR3 sequences, around 12% of them found once; the top ten carry about 5.6%.

The sample was PBMCs from the stem cell graft donor, taken from the stem cell graft. The rearrangement uses TRBV4-2 and TRBJ2-7; D not resolved. The source of this sequence is a human donor who donated a stem cell graft to a child with combined immunodeficiency. The CDR3 DNA reads as TGTGCCAGCAGCCAGGTCTCCTACGAGCAGTACTTC. As protein: CASSQVSYEQYF.